This T cell receptor beta chain was identified during a study of PD-1 blockade in classical Hodgkin lymphoma. This clone has a single count. Its antigen is unknown. Trimming shortened V by 5 bases and J by 2 bases, and 13 bases separated the two germline ends. The germline V gene encodes CDR1 SGHTA and CDR2 FQGNSA. The CDR3 has 15 amino acids. TCRdb's copy holds only in-frame clones and misses some; the assay was immunoSEQ multiplex PCR. The profile shows roughly 70,000 clones, 93% of them singletons. Points from the study as a whole: The origin of the repertoire differences remains undefined, with disease activity or prior therapy as possible causes. A reduction in baseline TCR diversity was reportedly seen in newly diagnosed patients relative to healthy donors.

Indicated time point: newly diagnosed, previously untreated cHL patient sample. Investigators turned to newly diagnosed, untreated classical Hodgkin lymphoma PBMCs for comparison. The sequence derives from a human donor with classical Hodgkin lymphoma. The rearrangement joins TRBV7-2 to TRBJ1-5; a weak D match, TRBD1 (6 bases). The sample consisted of peripheral blood mononuclear cells (PBMCs). CDR3 protein: CASSPGQPRNQPQHF. Here the CDR3 DNA reads TGTGCCAGCAGCCCTGGACAGCCCCGCAATCAGCCCCAGCATTTT.